The 3 T cell receptor beta chains presented below share a single source sample, sequenced in a study of shared clonotypes between healthy human individuals. Here immunoSEQ multiplex PCR was the method, and the copy in TCRdb shows in-frame clones only, minus some. Of 2 million to 2.5 million clones listed, just under 95% are singletons. Sequenced: naive CD4+ T cells from PBMCs. Subset of the sample: CD45RA+ positively selected. These TCRs come from a man aged 18-30 years in good health. Some clones in this sample may be carry-over from other donors' samples.

This clone was observed a single time. The CDR3, as DNA: TGCGCCAGCAGCCGAGGAACGAACACCGGGGAGCTGTTTTTT. This codes for CASSRGTNTGELFF. The chain combines TRBV4-3 with TRBJ2-2; no clear D gene. The CDR3 is 14 amino acids. V lost 4 bases, J lost 0 bases, and 6 bases lay in between. The germline CDR1 and CDR2 sequences are LGHNA and YSLEER.

This chain uses TRBV25-1 with TRBJ1-2, with D unresolved. This CDR3 is built from 12 residues. Trimming left V 8 bases short and J 3 bases short, with 10 bases between. The germline CDR1 and CDR2 sequences are MGHDK and SYGVNS. The CDR3 here is CASSFRYYGYTF. DNA of the CDR3: TGTGCCAGCTCTTTCCGCTACTATGGCTACACCTTC.

The chain combines TRBV9 with TRBJ2-3; D is unclear. This CDR3 is built from 12 residues. Germline V CDR1 and CDR2: SGDLS, YYNGEE. Trimming left V 4 bases short and J 4 bases short, with 7 bases between. In DNA form, the CDR3 reads TGTGCCAGCAGCCCCACCGCAGATACGCAGTATTTT. As protein: CASSPTADTQYF.